Sequencing of this T cell receptor beta chain was carried out in a study of T cells in localized non-small cell lung cancer. Germline loops: CDR1 SGHNT, CDR2 YENEEA. Trimming shortened V by 8 bases and J by 6 bases, and 13 bases separated the two germline ends. This CDR3 is built from 12 residues. TCRdb keeps only in-frame clones here, not all; method: immunoSEQ multiplex PCR. There are roughly 26,000 clones in the sample; about 85% occur only once, and 11% to 15% lies in the top ten. Study results and limitations: Investigators sequenced only a single tumor region, leaving heterogeneity possible. Longer overall survival accompanied higher blood T cell density.

In regard to this clone: The antigen remains unidentified.

This rearrangement joins TRBV11-3 to TRBJ1-2; D is unclear. This receptor was obtained from a female donor over 55 with stage II squamous cell lung carcinoma. The sample was peripheral blood, taken before any cancer treatment. CDR3 sequence: CASVGSFDGYTF. CDR3 DNA sequence: TGTGCCAGCGTCGGTTCTTTCGATGGCTACACCTTC.